The TCR beta chain under discussion was sequenced for a study of monozygotic twins with inflammatory bowel disease. Study results and caveats: No single strong signal or clonotype associated with IBD was supported.

Comments on this clonotype: The antigen is undetermined.

UMIs incorporating a 6-nucleotide sample barcode were appended by means of template switching. Reanalyzing the 5' RACE reads, TCRdb keeps one entry per CDR3 protein, without DNA. The sample's table shows approximately 400,000 distinct CDR3 sequences. This receptor was taken from a human donor with ulcerative colitis or Crohn's disease, or a healthy co-twin of an affected twin (not recorded which). Input material: blood.

This CDR3 reads CASIWQNTGELFF. V and J are TRBV28 and TRBJ2-2. Germline CDR1 reads MDHEN; CDR2 reads SYDVKM. The CDR3 is 13 amino acids.